The 2 T cell receptor beta chains presented below share a single source sample, sequenced in a study of T cells in Graves' hyperthyroidism and ophthalmopathy. There were TCR beta CDR3 regions amplified from RNA transcripts. A set of HTBI primers served as the primers for a first-round RT-PCR of the TCR CDR3. TCRdb independently ran MiXCR on the multiplex PCR reads; one entry per CDR3 protein. In the table there are hundreds of thousands of distinct CDR3 sequences, around 20% of which are singletons. The sample taken for sequencing was blood. Receptors originate from a woman between 50 and 59 years old with Graves' hyperthyroidism that later progressed to Graves' ophthalmopathy.

This clonotype was seen repeatedly, ten times or more. The chain recombines TRBV20-1 with TRBJ1-5; D gene ambiguous. V was pared by 1 base and J by 0 bases, with 13 bases between. The CDR3 loop spans 16 amino acids. Per germline, CDR1 DFQATT and CDR2 SNEGSKA (reference sequence). CDR3 amino acids: CSARGPGWYSNQPQHF. In DNA, the CDR3 is TGCAGTGCTAGAGGCCCCGGGTGGTATAGCAATCAGCCCCAGCATTTT.

Of note for this clonotype: The junction departs from the called germline gene at one end, perhaps through a read error. The gene calls are TRBV10-3 and TRBJ1-1; TRBD1 might be the D (6 bases). The V gene's germline CDR1 is ENHRY and CDR2 SYGVKD. The CDR3 loop spans 13 amino acids. This CDR3 is CAISERGDTKAFF. The CDR3 region has the DNA TGTGCCATCAGTGAGCGTGGGGACACTAAAGCTTTCTTT.